Detailed here is one T cell receptor beta chain. In this sample, this clone turned up once. No antigen is known for it. Qualities for individual bases were not recorded, and no much larger clone is one base off. Each collaborating institution followed its own protocols to collect whole blood in K2EDTA tubes. For TCRbeta analysis, collaborator samples were shipped as frozen whole blood, as isolated PBMCs, or as DNA extracted from either sample type. These data originate in a study of blood T cell repertoires in COVID-19 (dated by TCRdb to about 2020). Describing the broader study: The collaborator samples originated in the United States, Italy and Spain and spanned the acute and convalescent phases of COVID-19. The material from the prospective study consisted of cDNA or gDNA derived from T cells, B-cell-depleted T cells, or PBMCs. Subjects who had been exposed to COVID-19, were actively infected with it, or had recovered from it provided the deeply sampled blood TCRbeta repertoires that made up the dataset. The repertoires were released in a freely available public database intended as a resource for research on the immune response to SARS-CoV-2. Samples were obtained from the ongoing ImmuneRACE study (first 160 participants) and from 1,254 subjects provided by 6 global collaborators. A de-identified subject ID, COVID-19 status, age in years and sex were almost always included in the sample metadata. Where HLA class I and class II types were available, the types were taken from metadata supplied by the sample provider, not from assay-based typing. Here is what the overall study found, with its caveats: The amount of clinical and demographic metadata varied by source and participant and was provided uncurated.

TCRbeta CDR3 regions were amplified from genomic DNA using the immunoSEQ Assay, a bias-controlled multiplex PCR. Processing in the source paper ran as follows. The number of nucleated cells in each sample was estimated from the amplification of reference gene primers within the assay. To quantify the absolute abundance of each unique TCRbeta CDR3 rearrangement, sequence reads were collapsed and filtered. For each sample, productive Simpson clonality was calculated by taking the square root of Simpson's diversity index across productive rearrangements. Not all clones reach the TCRdb copy of this immuneACCESS table, which keeps in-frame sequences only. Checked studies attribute under half of the gap to unresolved V genes and leave the rest unexplained. That table gives V, J and clone size, and the DNA gave D and trimming. For this sample the table gives roughly 190,000 clones, of which 75% to 90% were detected only once. Under 8% of the sample is in the top ten clones.

Sample: peripheral blood. The receptor was isolated from a man aged 55 to 69 with acute or convalescent COVID-19.

DNA sequence: TGTGCCAGCAGTTTATTACAGGGGTACGCTACGCAGTATTTT. Translated, it reads CASSLLQGYATQYF. The receptor chain draws on TRBV27 and TRBJ2-3, with 7 central nucleotides matching TRBD1. Taken from cysteine to phenylalanine, the CDR3 has 14 residues. Just the 42-base CDR3 DNA is kept, in frame starting at base 1. From a lookup of the germline V gene (reference sequence), CDR1 and CDR2 are MNHEY and SMNVEV. Trimmed from V: 1 base; trimmed from J: 8 bases; junction bases lacking a gene match: 6.